The rows below give T cell receptor beta chains drawn from one sample of a study of OX40 agonist ivuxolimab in advanced cancers. Only in-frame clones appear in the TCRdb table, and some are missing; sequencing was by immunoSEQ multiplex PCR. The profile covers about 44,000 clones, with around 94% appearing a single time and approximately 10% taken by the ten largest. Sequences were derived from CD4+ or CD8+ T cells sorted from blood, sampled in a trial of the OX40 agonist ivuxolimab. Source of these receptors: an adult with an advanced solid tumor such as melanoma, head and neck, liver or kidney cancer. The CDR3 runs from the conserved cysteine through the conserved F or W. The order of the fields is D gene, clone size, V gene, J gene, CDR3 protein, CDR3 DNA. A D gene is named only where the DNA matches it firmly. Not every row has a clone size; where given, it reads once, few, many or a size class.

d_gene: .; abundance: .; v_gene: TRBV7-8; j_gene: TRBJ1-3; CDR3aa: CASSLLQLSGNTIYF; CDR3nt: TGTGCCAGCAGCTTACTGCAGCTCTCTGGAAACACCATATATTTT
d_gene: .; abundance: .; v_gene: TRBV29-1; j_gene: TRBJ1-1; CDR3aa: CSVSGGARAEAFF; CDR3nt: TGCAGCGTTTCCGGTGGGGCCAGGGCTGAAGCTTTCTTT
d_gene: .; abundance: once; v_gene: TRBV5-5; j_gene: TRBJ1-5; CDR3aa: CASSYDGSNQPQHF; CDR3nt: TGTGCCAGCAGTTATGACGGGAGCAATCAGCCCCAGCATTTT
d_gene: TRBD2; abundance: .; v_gene: TRBV5-6; j_gene: TRBJ2-1; CDR3aa: CASSMGLVGEQFF; CDR3nt: TGTGCCAGCAGCATGGGACTAGTCGGTGAGCAGTTCTTC
d_gene: TRBD1; abundance: .; v_gene: TRBV30; j_gene: TRBJ2-2; CDR3aa: CAWTDRGIHTGELFF; CDR3nt: TGTGCCTGGACAGACAGGGGAATCCACACCGGGGAGCTGTTTTTT
d_gene: .; abundance: .; v_gene: TRBV11-1; j_gene: TRBJ2-7; CDR3aa: CASNGGDSYEQYF; CDR3nt: TGTGCCAGCAATGGGGGAGACTCCTACGAGCAGTACTTC
d_gene: TRBD2; abundance: .; v_gene: TRBV4-2; j_gene: TRBJ2-7; CDR3aa: CASSQWRGGHEQYF; CDR3nt: TGTGCCAGCAGCCAATGGCGGGGGGGCCACGAGCAGTACTTC
d_gene: TRBD1; abundance: .; v_gene: TRBV29-1; j_gene: TRBJ2-5; CDR3aa: CSVDFYRGRRETQYF; CDR3nt: TGCAGCGTTGACTTTTACAGGGGACGTCGGGAGACCCAGTACTTC
d_gene: .; abundance: .; v_gene: TRBV6-5; j_gene: TRBJ2-2; CDR3aa: CASSYSPGELFF; CDR3nt: TGTGCCAGCAGTTACTCACCCGGGGAGCTGTTTTTT
d_gene: .; abundance: .; v_gene: TRBV9; j_gene: TRBJ2-7; CDR3aa: CASSGGEGGPYEQYF; CDR3nt: TGTGCCAGCAGCGGTGGGGAGGGGGGACCCTACGAGCAGTACTTC
d_gene: .; abundance: .; v_gene: TRBV7-2; j_gene: TRBJ1-3; CDR3aa: CASREDGGNTIYF; CDR3nt: TGTGCCAGCAGGGAGGATGGAGGAAACACCATATATTTT
d_gene: .; abundance: .; v_gene: TRBV4-2; j_gene: TRBJ2-3; CDR3aa: CASSLWTPPSTDTQYF; CDR3nt: TGTGCCAGCAGCCTTTGGACCCCCCCTAGCACAGATACGCAGTATTTT
d_gene: .; abundance: .; v_gene: TRBV5-4; j_gene: TRBJ2-1; CDR3aa: CASSPGNEQFF; CDR3nt: TGTGCCAGCAGCCCTGGGAATGAGCAGTTCTTC
d_gene: .; abundance: .; v_gene: TRBV2; j_gene: TRBJ1-2; CDR3aa: CASRSGTPEGYTF; CDR3nt: TGTGCCAGCAGGAGCGGGACACCGGAAGGCTACACCTTC
d_gene: .; abundance: medium-sized; v_gene: TRBV7-6; j_gene: TRBJ1-4; CDR3aa: CASSRVRDYNEKLFF; CDR3nt: TGTGCCAGCAGCCGCGTCAGGGATTATAATGAAAAACTGTTTTTT
d_gene: TRBD1; abundance: .; v_gene: TRBV19; j_gene: TRBJ2-1; CDR3aa: CASSNRRDRDNEQFF; CDR3nt: TGTGCCAGTAGTAATCGACGGGACAGGGACAATGAGCAGTTCTTC
d_gene: TRBD2; abundance: .; v_gene: TRBV29-1; j_gene: TRBJ2-7; CDR3aa: CSGLAESDYEQYF; CDR3nt: TGCAGCGGACTAGCAGAATCCGACTACGAGCAGTACTTC
d_gene: TRBD1; abundance: .; v_gene: TRBV5-1; j_gene: TRBJ2-3; CDR3aa: CASSIGDRLPRDTQYF; CDR3nt: TGCGCCAGCAGCATAGGGGACAGACTCCCTCGCGATACGCAGTATTTT
d_gene: .; abundance: once; v_gene: TRBV15; j_gene: TRBJ1-1; CDR3aa: CATSRGRGQDTEAFF; CDR3nt: TGTGCCACCAGCAGAGGGCGGGGGCAGGACACTGAAGCTTTCTTT
d_gene: .; abundance: .; v_gene: TRBV28; j_gene: TRBJ1-1; CDR3aa: CASSFSVTWNTEAFF; CDR3nt: TGTGCCAGCAGTTTTTCGGTCACCTGGAACACTGAAGCTTTCTTT
d_gene: .; abundance: .; v_gene: TRBV5-6; j_gene: TRBJ2-1; CDR3aa: CASSLTQAYNEQFF; CDR3nt: TGTGCCAGCAGTCTCACACAGGCCTACAATGAGCAGTTCTTC
d_gene: .; abundance: .; v_gene: TRBV7-2; j_gene: TRBJ2-3; CDR3aa: CASSLGGDRTYSGSDTQYF; CDR3nt: TGTGCCAGCAGCTTAGGGGGGGACCGAACTTATTCAGGTTCAGATACGCAGTATTTT
d_gene: TRBD2; abundance: .; v_gene: TRBV4-2; j_gene: TRBJ2-3; CDR3aa: CASSQDPRRAGDGDTQYF; CDR3nt: TGTGCCAGCAGCCAGGACCCTCGGAGGGCGGGAGATGGTGATACGCAGTATTTT
d_gene: .; abundance: .; v_gene: TRBV4-3; j_gene: TRBJ1-4; CDR3aa: CASRLSSASNEKLFF; CDR3nt: TGCGCCAGCCGACTTTCGTCGGCCTCTAATGAAAAACTGTTTTTT
d_gene: .; abundance: .; v_gene: TRBV29-1; j_gene: TRBJ1-3; CDR3aa: CRAVGVRLNFSGNTIYF; CDR3nt: TGCAGAGCAGTCGGAGTACGCTTGAATTTTTCTGGAAACACCATATATTTT
d_gene: TRBD2; abundance: few; v_gene: TRBV4-2; j_gene: TRBJ2-7; CDR3aa: CASSLASGSYEQYF; CDR3nt: TGTGCCAGCAGTCTAGCTAGCGGCTCCTACGAGCAGTACTTC
d_gene: .; abundance: .; v_gene: TRBV7-3; j_gene: TRBJ2-7; CDR3aa: CASSPGSYEQYF; CDR3nt: TGTGCCAGCAGCCCAGGGTCCTACGAGCAGTACTTC
d_gene: .; abundance: .; v_gene: TRBV7-9; j_gene: TRBJ2-1; CDR3aa: CASNLARDNDEQFF; CDR3nt: TGTGCCAGCAACTTAGCGCGGGATAATGATGAGCAGTTCTTC
d_gene: TRBD1; abundance: .; v_gene: TRBV5-4; j_gene: TRBJ1-3; CDR3aa: CASSSPSGQAGNTIYF; CDR3nt: TGTGCCAGCAGCTCCCCATCCGGACAGGCCGGAAACACCATATATTTT
d_gene: .; abundance: .; v_gene: TRBV5-8; j_gene: TRBJ2-3; CDR3aa: CASRPWGTDTQYF; CDR3nt: TGTGCCAGCAGACCTTGGGGCACAGATACGCAGTATTTT
d_gene: .; abundance: .; v_gene: TRBV6-5; j_gene: TRBJ1-5; CDR3aa: CASSYRSNQPQHF; CDR3nt: TGTGCCAGCAGCTACAGATCGAATCAGCCCCAGCATTTT
d_gene: .; abundance: .; v_gene: TRBV4-3; j_gene: TRBJ1-4; CDR3aa: CASSQEGRGHEKLFF; CDR3nt: TGCGCCAGCAGCCAAGAGGGGAGAGGTCATGAAAAACTGTTTTTT
d_gene: .; abundance: once; v_gene: TRBV9; j_gene: TRBJ2-1; CDR3aa: CASSASRGEQFF; CDR3nt: TGTGCCAGCAGCGCTAGCCGGGGCGAGCAGTTCTTC
d_gene: .; abundance: .; v_gene: TRBV28; j_gene: TRBJ1-4; CDR3aa: CASSLGATNEKLFF; CDR3nt: TGTGCCAGCAGTTTAGGAGCAACTAATGAAAAACTGTTTTTT
d_gene: .; abundance: .; v_gene: TRBV7-9; j_gene: TRBJ1-2; CDR3aa: CASSLGVGAYGYTF; CDR3nt: TGTGCCAGCAGCTTAGGGGTTGGAGCATATGGCTACACCTTC
d_gene: TRBD2; abundance: .; v_gene: TRBV2; j_gene: TRBJ2-7; CDR3aa: CASSAGGQPYEQYF; CDR3nt: TGTGCCAGCAGTGCGGGAGGCCAGCCTTACGAGCAGTACTTC
d_gene: .; abundance: .; v_gene: TRBV5-6; j_gene: TRBJ1-4; CDR3aa: CASSFGVPTNEKLFF; CDR3nt: TGTGCCAGCAGCTTTGGAGTACCAACTAATGAAAAACTGTTTTTT
d_gene: TRBD1; abundance: .; v_gene: TRBV15; j_gene: TRBJ2-7; CDR3aa: CATSREGQGIYEQYF; CDR3nt: TGTGCCACCAGCAGAGAGGGACAGGGTATATACGAGCAGTACTTC
d_gene: .; abundance: .; v_gene: TRBV6-5; j_gene: TRBJ2-7; CDR3aa: CASSDGSYEQYF; CDR3nt: TGTGCCAGCAGCGACGGATCCTACGAGCAGTACTTC
d_gene: TRBD2; abundance: once; v_gene: TRBV7-2; j_gene: TRBJ2-7; CDR3aa: CASSLSGALGNEQYF; CDR3nt: TGTGCCAGCAGCTTAAGCGGGGCCCTTGGTAACGAGCAGTACTTC
d_gene: TRBD1; abundance: once; v_gene: TRBV13; j_gene: TRBJ2-1; CDR3aa: CASSDRTGLDEQFF; CDR3nt: TGTGCCAGCAGCGACCGGACAGGGCTCGATGAGCAGTTCTTC
d_gene: TRBD1; abundance: .; v_gene: TRBV28; j_gene: TRBJ2-1; CDR3aa: CASSSTGDEQFF; CDR3nt: TGTGCCAGCAGCTCGACAGGGGACGAGCAGTTCTTC
d_gene: TRBD2; abundance: .; v_gene: TRBV7-9; j_gene: TRBJ2-7; CDR3aa: CASSPSGRTYEQYF; CDR3nt: TGTGCCAGCAGCCCTAGCGGGCGAACCTACGAGCAGTACTTC
d_gene: TRBD2; abundance: .; v_gene: TRBV9; j_gene: TRBJ2-1; CDR3aa: CASSPGLAVYNEQFF; CDR3nt: TGTGCCAGCAGCCCGGGACTAGCGGTTTACAATGAGCAGTTCTTC
d_gene: .; abundance: .; v_gene: TRBV16; j_gene: TRBJ2-7; CDR3aa: CASSQTGSYEQYF; CDR3nt: TGTGCCAGCAGCCAAACAGGATCCTACGAGCAGTACTTC
d_gene: .; abundance: .; v_gene: TRBV5-6; j_gene: TRBJ2-3; CDR3aa: CASNLPKPRTDTQYF; CDR3nt: TGTGCCAGCAACCTGCCCAAACCTCGCACAGATACGCAGTATTTT
d_gene: .; abundance: .; v_gene: TRBV7-7; j_gene: TRBJ2-3; CDR3aa: CASSLTQSNTDTQYF; CDR3nt: TGTGCTAGCAGCTTAACGCAGAGTAACACAGATACGCAGTATTTT
d_gene: TRBD2; abundance: .; v_gene: TRBV14; j_gene: TRBJ2-5; CDR3aa: CASSQDFGTSGSGGETQYF; CDR3nt: TGTGCCAGCAGCCAAGACTTCGGGACTAGCGGGAGCGGAGGAGAGACCCAGTACTTC
d_gene: .; abundance: .; v_gene: TRBV29-1; j_gene: TRBJ1-2; CDR3aa: CSVAPPDLYRYGYTF; CDR3nt: TGCAGCGTTGCCCCCCCGGACCTCTACCGCTATGGCTACACCTTC
d_gene: .; abundance: .; v_gene: TRBV11-2; j_gene: TRBJ1-1; CDR3aa: CASSLNGEVGDTEAFF; CDR3nt: TGTGCCAGCAGCTTAAATGGGGAGGTCGGCGACACTGAAGCTTTCTTT